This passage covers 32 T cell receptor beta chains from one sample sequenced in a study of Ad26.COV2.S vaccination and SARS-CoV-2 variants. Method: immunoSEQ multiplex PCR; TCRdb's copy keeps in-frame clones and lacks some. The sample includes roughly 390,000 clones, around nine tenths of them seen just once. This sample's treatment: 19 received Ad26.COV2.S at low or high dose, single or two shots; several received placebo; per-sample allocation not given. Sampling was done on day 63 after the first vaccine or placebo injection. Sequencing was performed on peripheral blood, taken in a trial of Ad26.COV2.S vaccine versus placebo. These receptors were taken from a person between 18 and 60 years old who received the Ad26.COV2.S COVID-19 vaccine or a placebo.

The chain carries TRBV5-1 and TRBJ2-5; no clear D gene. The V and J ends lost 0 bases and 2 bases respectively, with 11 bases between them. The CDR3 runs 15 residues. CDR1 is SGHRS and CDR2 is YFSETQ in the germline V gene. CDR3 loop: CASSLGIRDQETQYF. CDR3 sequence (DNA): TGCGCCAGCAGCTTGGGGATTAGGGATCAAGAGACCCAGTACTTC.

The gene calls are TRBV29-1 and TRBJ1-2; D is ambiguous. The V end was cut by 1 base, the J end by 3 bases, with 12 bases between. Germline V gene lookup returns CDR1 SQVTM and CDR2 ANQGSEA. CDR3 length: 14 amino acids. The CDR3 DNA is TGCAGCGTTGAAGCTAGGAGCAGAGACTATGGCTACACCTTC. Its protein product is CSVEARSRDYGYTF.

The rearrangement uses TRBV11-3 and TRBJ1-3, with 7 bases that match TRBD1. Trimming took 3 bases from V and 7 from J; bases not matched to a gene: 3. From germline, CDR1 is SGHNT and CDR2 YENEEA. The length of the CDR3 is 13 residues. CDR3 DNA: TGTGCCAGCAGCTTGACAGGGTCGAACACCATATATTTT. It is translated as CASSLTGSNTIYF. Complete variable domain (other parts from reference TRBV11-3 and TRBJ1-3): EAGVVQSPRYKIIEKKQPVAFWCNPISGHNTLYWYLQNLGQGPELLIRYENEEAVDDSQLPKDRFSAERLKGVDSTLKIQPAELGDSAVYLCASSLTGSNTIYFGEGSWLTVV.

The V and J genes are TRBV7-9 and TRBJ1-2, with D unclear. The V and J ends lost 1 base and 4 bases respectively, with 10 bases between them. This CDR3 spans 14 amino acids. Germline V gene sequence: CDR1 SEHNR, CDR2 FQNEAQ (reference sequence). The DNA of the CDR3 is TGTGCCAGCAGCTTAGTCGGAGCTGTCTATGGCTACACCTTC. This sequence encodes CASSLVGAVYGYTF.

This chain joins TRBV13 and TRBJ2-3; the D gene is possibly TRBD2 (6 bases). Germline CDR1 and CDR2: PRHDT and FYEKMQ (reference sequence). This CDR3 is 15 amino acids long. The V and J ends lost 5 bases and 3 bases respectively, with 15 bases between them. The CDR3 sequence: CASSGVEGRTDTQYF. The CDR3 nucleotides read TGTGCCAGCAGCGGGGTGGAGGGAAGGACAGATACGCAGTATTTT. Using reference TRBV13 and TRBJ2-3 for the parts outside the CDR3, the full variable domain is AAGVIQSPRHLIKEKRETATLKCYPIPRHDTVYWYQQGPGQDPQFLISFYEKMQSDKGSIPDRFSAQQFSDYHSELNMSSLELGDSALYFCASSGVEGRTDTQYFGPGTRLTVL.

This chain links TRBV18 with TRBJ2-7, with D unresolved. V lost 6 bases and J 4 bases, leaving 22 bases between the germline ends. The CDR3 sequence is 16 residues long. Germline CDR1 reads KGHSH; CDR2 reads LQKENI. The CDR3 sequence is CASSPRGNPTPYEQYF. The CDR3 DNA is TGTGCCAGCTCCCCGAGAGGCAATCCTACGCCTTACGAGCAGTACTTC.

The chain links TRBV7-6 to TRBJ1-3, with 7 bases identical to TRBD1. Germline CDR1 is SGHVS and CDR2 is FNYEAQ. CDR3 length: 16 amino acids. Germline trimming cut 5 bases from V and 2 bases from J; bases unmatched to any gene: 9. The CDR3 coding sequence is TGTGCCAGCAGCGGACTCCCAGGGGGTGCTGGAAACACCATATATTTT. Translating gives CASSGLPGGAGNTIYF.

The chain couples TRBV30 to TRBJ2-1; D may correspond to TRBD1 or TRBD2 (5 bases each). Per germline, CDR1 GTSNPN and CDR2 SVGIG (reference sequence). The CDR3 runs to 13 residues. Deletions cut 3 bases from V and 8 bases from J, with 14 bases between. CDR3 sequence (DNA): TGTGCCTGGAGCTCAGGGAGTTGGGATGAGCAGTTCTTC. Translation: CAWSSGSWDEQFF.

The CDR3 sequence is CASSEARRISGANVLTF. CDR3 in DNA: TGTGCCAGCAGTGAAGCTAGGAGGATCTCTGGGGCCAACGTCCTGACTTTC. The chain is built from TRBV2 and TRBJ2-6; maybe TRBD2 (5 bases). The CDR3 is 17 amino acids. Germline CDR1 and CDR2: SNHLY and FYNNEI. The germline V and J ends were trimmed by 0 bases and 0 bases, with 9 bases remaining between them.

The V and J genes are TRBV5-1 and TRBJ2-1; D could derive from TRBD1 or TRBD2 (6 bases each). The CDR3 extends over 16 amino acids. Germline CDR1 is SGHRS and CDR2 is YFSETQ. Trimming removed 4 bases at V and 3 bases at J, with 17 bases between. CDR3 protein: CASSRQGGIVYNEQFF. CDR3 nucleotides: TGCGCCAGCAGCCGACAAGGGGGGATTGTCTACAATGAGCAGTTCTTC.

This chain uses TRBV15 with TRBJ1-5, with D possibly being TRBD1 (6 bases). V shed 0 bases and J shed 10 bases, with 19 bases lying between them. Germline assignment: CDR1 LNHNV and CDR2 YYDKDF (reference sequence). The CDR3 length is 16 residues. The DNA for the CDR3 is TGTGCCACCAGCAGAGATGGCGGGCTTTTAGGGGGTCCCCAGCATTTT. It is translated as CATSRDGGLLGGPQHF. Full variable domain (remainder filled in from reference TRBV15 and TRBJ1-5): DAMVIQNPRYQVTQFGKPVTLSCSQTLNHNVMYWYQQKSSQAPKLLFHYYDKDFNNEADTPDNFQSRRPNTSFCFLDIRSPGLGDTAMYLCATSRDGGLLGGPQHFGDGTRLSIL.

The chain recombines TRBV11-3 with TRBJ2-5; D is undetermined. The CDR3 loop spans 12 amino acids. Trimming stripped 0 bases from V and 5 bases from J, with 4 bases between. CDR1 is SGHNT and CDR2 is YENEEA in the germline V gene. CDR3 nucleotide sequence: TGTGCCAGCAGCTTAGACGGGGAGACCCAGTACTTC. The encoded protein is CASSLDGETQYF.

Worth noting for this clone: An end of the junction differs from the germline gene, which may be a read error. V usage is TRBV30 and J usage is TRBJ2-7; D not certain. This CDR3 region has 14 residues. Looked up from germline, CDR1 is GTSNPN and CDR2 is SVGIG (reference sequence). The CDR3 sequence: CAWRGRSESSEQYF. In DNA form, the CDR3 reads TGTGCCTGGAGGGGTAGATCAGAATCCTCCGAGCAGTACTTC.

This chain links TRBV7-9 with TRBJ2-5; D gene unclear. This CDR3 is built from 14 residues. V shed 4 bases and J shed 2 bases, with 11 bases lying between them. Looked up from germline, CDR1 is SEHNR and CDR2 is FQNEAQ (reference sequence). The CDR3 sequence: CASSSIWDQETQYF. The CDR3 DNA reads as TGTGCCAGCAGCTCGATTTGGGATCAAGAGACCCAGTACTTC. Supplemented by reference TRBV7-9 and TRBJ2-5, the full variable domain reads DTGVSQNPRHKITKRGQNVTFRCDPISEHNRLYWYRQTLGQGPEFLTYFQNEAQLEKSRLLSDRFSAERPKGSFSTLEIQRTEQGDSAMYLCASSSIWDQETQYFGPGTRLLVL.

CDR3 in amino acids: CASSQDPGGLYEQYF. CDR3 nucleotides: TGTGCCAGCAGCCAAGATCCTGGAGGGCTCTACGAGCAGTACTTC. V is TRBV4-2 and J is TRBJ2-7, with D possibly TRBD2 on 6 matching bases. V lost 0 bases and J lost 3, with 12 bases in between. CDR3 length equals 15 residues. Germline values: CDR1 LGHNA, CDR2 YNFKEQ.

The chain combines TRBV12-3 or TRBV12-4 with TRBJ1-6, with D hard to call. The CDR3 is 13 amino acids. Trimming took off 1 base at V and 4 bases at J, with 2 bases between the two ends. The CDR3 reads CASSLGYNSPLHF. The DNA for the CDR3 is TGTGCCAGCAGTTTAGGATATAATTCACCCCTCCACTTT.

CDR3 nucleotide sequence: TGTGCCAGCAGTGAATATAACGGGGGGACAGGGATCCGATACACCTTC. Translated: CASSEYNGGTGIRYTF. The gene calls are TRBV6-1 and TRBJ1-2, with 9 bases lining up with TRBD1. CDR3 length: 16 amino acids. Per the germline V gene, CDR1 is MNHNS and CDR2 is SASEGT. With 2 bases clipped from V and 11 bases from J, the junction kept 15 bases outside the gene matches.

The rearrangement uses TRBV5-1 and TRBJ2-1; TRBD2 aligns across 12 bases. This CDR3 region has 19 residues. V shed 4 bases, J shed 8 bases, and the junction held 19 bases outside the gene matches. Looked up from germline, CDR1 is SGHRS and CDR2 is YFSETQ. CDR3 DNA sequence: TGCGCCAGCAGCGCAGGTTACCTAGCGGGGGGGCCTTTTAACCATGAGCAGTTCTTC. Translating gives CASSAGYLAGGPFNHEQFF.

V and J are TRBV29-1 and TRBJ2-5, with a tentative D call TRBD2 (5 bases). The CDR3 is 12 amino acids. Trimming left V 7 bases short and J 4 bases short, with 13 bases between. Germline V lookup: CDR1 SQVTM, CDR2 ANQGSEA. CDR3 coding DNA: TGCAGCGCTGCTGCCAGCGGAGAGACCCAGTACTTC. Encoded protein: CSAAASGETQYF.

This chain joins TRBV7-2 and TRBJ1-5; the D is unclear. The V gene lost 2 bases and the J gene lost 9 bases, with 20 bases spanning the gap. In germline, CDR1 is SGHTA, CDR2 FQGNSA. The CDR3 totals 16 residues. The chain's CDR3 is CASSLSTTEAGWPQHF. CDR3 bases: TGTGCCAGCAGCTTAAGTACGACCGAGGCAGGATGGCCCCAGCATTTT.

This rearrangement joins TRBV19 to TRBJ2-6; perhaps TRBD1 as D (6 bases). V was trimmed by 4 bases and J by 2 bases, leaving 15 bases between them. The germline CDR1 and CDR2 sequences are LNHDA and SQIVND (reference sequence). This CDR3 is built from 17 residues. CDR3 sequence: CASSTRTAEAGANVLTF. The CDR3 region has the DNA TGTGCCAGTAGTACCCGGACAGCAGAAGCTGGGGCCAACGTCCTGACTTTC.

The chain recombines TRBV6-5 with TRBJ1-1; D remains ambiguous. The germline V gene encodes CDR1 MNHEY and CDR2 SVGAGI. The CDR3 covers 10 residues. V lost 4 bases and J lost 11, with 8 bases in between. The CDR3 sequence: CASSWAYAFF. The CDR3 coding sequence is TGTGCCAGCAGTTGGGCTTACGCTTTCTTT.

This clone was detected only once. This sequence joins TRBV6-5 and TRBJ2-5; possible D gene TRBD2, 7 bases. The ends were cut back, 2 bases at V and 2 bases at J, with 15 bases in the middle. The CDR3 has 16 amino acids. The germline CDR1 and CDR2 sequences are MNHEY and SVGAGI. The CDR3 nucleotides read TGTGCCAGCAGTTACGGGAGGGGGGCTCTTCAAGAGACCCAGTACTTC. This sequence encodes CASSYGRGALQETQYF.

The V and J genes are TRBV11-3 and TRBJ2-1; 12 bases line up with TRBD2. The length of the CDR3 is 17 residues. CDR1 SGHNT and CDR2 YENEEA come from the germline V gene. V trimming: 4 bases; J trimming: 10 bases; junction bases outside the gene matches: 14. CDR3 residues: CASSSVMASGGAGEQFF. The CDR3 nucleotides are TGTGCCAGCAGCTCCGTGATGGCTAGCGGGGGGGCAGGCGAGCAGTTCTTC.

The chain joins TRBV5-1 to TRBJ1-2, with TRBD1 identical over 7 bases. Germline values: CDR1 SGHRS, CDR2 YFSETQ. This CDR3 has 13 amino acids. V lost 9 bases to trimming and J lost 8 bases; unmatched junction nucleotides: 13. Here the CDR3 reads CATRERQGVGYTF. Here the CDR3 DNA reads TGCGCCACGCGGGAGAGACAGGGAGTAGGCTACACCTTC.

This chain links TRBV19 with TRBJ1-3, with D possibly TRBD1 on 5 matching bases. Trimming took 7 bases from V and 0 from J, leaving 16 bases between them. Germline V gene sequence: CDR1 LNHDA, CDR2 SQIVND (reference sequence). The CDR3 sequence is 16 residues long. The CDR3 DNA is TGTGCCAGTACCCACCGTTTCGGGGCCTCTGGAAACACCATATATTTT. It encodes CASTHRFGASGNTIYF.

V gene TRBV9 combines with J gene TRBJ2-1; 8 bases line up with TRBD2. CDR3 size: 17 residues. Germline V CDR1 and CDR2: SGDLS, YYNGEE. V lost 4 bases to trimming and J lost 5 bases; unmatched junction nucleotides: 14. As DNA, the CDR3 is TGTGCCAGCAGCCCGTTCTATGGGACTAGACTCGACAATGAGCAGTTCTTC. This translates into CASSPFYGTRLDNEQFF.

In DNA, the CDR3 is TGTGCCAGCAGCTTAGGGGACAGGAGACCCACAGATACGCAGTATTTT. This translates into CASSLGDRRPTDTQYF. The chain has TRBV7-8 and TRBJ2-3; 8 bases line up with TRBD1. V gave up 1 base and J gave up 2 bases; unmatched junction bases: 5. The CDR3 is 16 amino acids. The germline V gene encodes CDR1 SGHVS and CDR2 FQNEAQ.

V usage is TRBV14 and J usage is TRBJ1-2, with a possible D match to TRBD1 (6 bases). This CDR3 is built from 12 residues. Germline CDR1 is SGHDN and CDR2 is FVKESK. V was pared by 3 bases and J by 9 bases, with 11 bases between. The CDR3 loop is CASSHPGVSYTF. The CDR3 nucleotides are TGTGCCAGCAGCCACCCAGGGGTGAGCTACACCTTC.

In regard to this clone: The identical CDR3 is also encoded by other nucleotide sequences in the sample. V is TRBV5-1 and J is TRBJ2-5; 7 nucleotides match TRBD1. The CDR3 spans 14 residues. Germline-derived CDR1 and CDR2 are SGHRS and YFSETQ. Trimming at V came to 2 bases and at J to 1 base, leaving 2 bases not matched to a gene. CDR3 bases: TGCGCCAGCAGCTTATCAGGGGGCCAAGAGACCCAGTACTTC. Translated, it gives CASSLSGGQETQYF.

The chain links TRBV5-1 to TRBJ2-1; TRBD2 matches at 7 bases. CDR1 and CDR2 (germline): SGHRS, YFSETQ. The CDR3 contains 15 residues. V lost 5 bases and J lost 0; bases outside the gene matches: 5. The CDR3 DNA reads TGCGCCAGCAGAACGGGAGGCGGCTCCTACAATGAGCAGTTCTTC. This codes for CASRTGGGSYNEQFF.

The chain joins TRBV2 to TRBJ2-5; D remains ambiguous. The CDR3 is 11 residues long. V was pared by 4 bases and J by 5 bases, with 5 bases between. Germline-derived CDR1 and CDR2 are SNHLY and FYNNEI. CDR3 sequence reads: CASSGRETQYF. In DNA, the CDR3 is TGTGCCAGCAGTGGAAGGGAGACCCAGTACTTC.